The entry below gives a single TCR beta chain sequence along with its context. As yet, its antigen is unknown. Use of 60 Vbeta and 13 Jbeta primers characterized the PCR. Sequencing was performed with immunoSEQ multiplex PCR; in TCRdb, only in-frame clones are kept and a portion is missing. The sample has 150,000 to 160,000 clones; 70% to 90% are singletons. These data belong to a study of cytomegalovirus exposure and HLA in healthy donors. Points from the study as a whole: A later analysis reportedly found that, within productive TCRs, an Asian-associated ancestry cluster had fewer N-insertions than the mean observed across the roughly 700 donors.

The germline V gene has CDR1 GTSNPN and CDR2 SVGIG (reference sequence). CDR3 length equals 14 residues. Sequences were obtained from PBMCs. The rearrangement uses TRBV30 and TRBJ2-5; D call uncertain. The J call may be incorrect, as the DNA end agrees better with TRBJ2-7. The receptor comes from a woman aged 18-30 years in good health and CMV-seronegative. The CDR3 nucleotides read TGTGCCTTCCGACAATTCCACAGCTCCTACGAGCAGTACTTC. Protein product: CAFRQFHSSYEQYF.